This entry concerns a single T cell receptor beta chain. As yet, its antigen is unknown. Sequencing was performed with immunoSEQ multiplex PCR; in TCRdb, only in-frame clones are kept and a portion is missing. This table has about 170,000 clones, approximately 87% appearing once. The source of the sample is a study of cytomegalovirus exposure and HLA in healthy donors. Regarding the study as a whole: Using the classifier, cytomegalovirus status was reportedly diagnosed with high specificity and sensitivity. Cytomegalovirus association was assigned to approximately 160 TCR beta chains. Many donors carried some public TCRs, although rarity characterized most TCR sequences. First-cohort TCR clusters tended to co-occur in the 130 or so validation repertoires, a later analysis found.

The CDR3 extends over 13 amino acids. Losses at the gene ends were 6 bases for V and 2 bases for J; bases not matched to a gene: 3. CDR1 is MNHNY and CDR2 is SVGAGI in the germline V gene (reference sequence). This rearrangement joins TRBV6-6 to TRBJ2-7, with TRBD1 matching 8 bases. Sequencing was done on a sample of PBMCs. This TCR came from a woman in her 30s in good health and CMV-seronegative. The CDR3 DNA is TGTGCCAGCAGCAGACAGGGGACCTACGAGCAGTACTTC. This encodes CASSRQGTYEQYF.